A single sample gave rise to the 28 T cell receptor beta chains below, sequenced in a study of immune evolution from preneoplasia to lung adenocarcinoma. Here immunoSEQ multiplex PCR was the method, and the copy in TCRdb shows in-frame clones only, minus some. The data show several thousand clones, almost 85% seen once. The source material was FFPE invasive lung adenocarcinoma tissue. The receptors derive from a person aged 50 to 59 with lung adenocarcinoma.

The rearrangement joins TRBV13 to TRBJ2-3; TRBD2 agrees at 10 bases. Germline values: CDR1 PRHDT, CDR2 FYEKMQ (reference sequence). The CDR3 sequence is 16 residues long. Germline trimming cut 1 base from V and 3 bases from J; bases unmatched to any gene: 4. The CDR3 bases are TGTGCCAGCAGCTTAGCCCTAGCGGGAGAAACAGATACGCAGTATTTT. Residues: CASSLALAGETDTQYF. The entire variable domain, with the rest obtained from reference TRBV13 and TRBJ2-3, is as follows: AAGVIQSPRHLIKEKRETATLKCYPIPRHDTVYWYQQGPGQDPQFLISFYEKMQSDKGSIPDRFSAQQFSDYHSELNMSSLELGDSALYFCASSLALAGETDTQYFGPGTRLTVL.

This sequence joins TRBV11-2 and TRBJ2-5, with D perhaps TRBD1 or TRBD2 (5 bases each). Between the trimmed V and J ends, which lost 1 base and 5 bases, there was a span of 14 bases. This CDR3 region has 15 residues. Germline V gene lookup returns CDR1 SGHAT and CDR2 FQNNGV. CDR3 in DNA: TGTGCCAGCAGCTTAGGTCCTAGAGGGGAGGAGACCCAGTACTTC. This translates into CASSLGPRGEETQYF.

J is TRBJ2-1 and V is TRBV27; TRBD2 matches 12 bases. Germline lookup yields CDR1 MNHEY and CDR2 SMNVEV (reference sequence). The CDR3 length is 17 residues. Unmatched junction bases numbered 9, after V lost 3 bases and J lost 6 bases. The CDR3 reads CASSFSRTSGIVNEQFF. The CDR3 coding sequence is TGTGCCAGCAGTTTCTCGCGGACTAGCGGGATAGTCAATGAGCAGTTCTTC.

This sequence joins TRBV2 and TRBJ1-2; D may be TRBD1 (6 bases). The CDR3 has 14 residues. V gave up 7 bases and J gave up 2 bases, with 14 bases separating them. Per germline, CDR1 SNHLY and CDR2 FYNNEI. The CDR3 nucleotides are TGTGCCAGCATCCAGCTAGGGGGGAACTATGGCTACACCTTC. Its protein product is CASIQLGGNYGYTF.

Comments on this clone: The same CDR3 also results from other DNA sequences found in this sample. The rearrangement links TRBV7-6 to TRBJ2-1; 7 bases line up with TRBD2. With V trimmed by 1 base and J by 9 bases, 9 bases remained unmatched. The germline V gene encodes CDR1 SGHVS and CDR2 FNYEAQ. The CDR3 totals 15 residues. The CDR3 DNA is TGTGCCAGCAGCTTAGTTGGCGGGAGAGGGGTTGAGCAGTTCTTC. Translated, it gives CASSLVGGRGVEQFF.

The V and J genes are TRBV25-1 and TRBJ1-2; no clear D gene. Trimming stripped 4 bases from V and 7 bases from J, with 7 bases between. This CDR3 region has 11 residues. Germline V gene lookup returns CDR1 MGHDK and CDR2 SYGVNS. The CDR3: CASSVLGGYTF. In nucleotides, the CDR3 is TGTGCCAGCAGTGTTCTTGGTGGCTACACCTTC.

This clone was seen a few times. The chain joins TRBV5-6 to TRBJ1-2; no clear D gene. The CDR3 is made up of 14 amino acids. Between the trimmed V and J ends, which lost 2 bases and 0 bases, there was a span of 8 bases. CDR1 and CDR2 from the germline V gene are SGHDT and YYEEEE. CDR3 bases: TGTGCCAGCAGCTTCTGGCAGGCTAACTATGGCTACACCTTC. It is translated as CASSFWQANYGYTF.

The chain recombines TRBV25-1 with TRBJ2-2; the D is unclear. The V gene's germline CDR1 is MGHDK and CDR2 SYGVNS. The CDR3 runs to 15 residues. V shed 1 base and J shed 1 base, with 7 bases lying between them. This CDR3 is CASSELSGNTGELFF. The CDR3 DNA sequence: TGTGCCAGCAGTGAATTGTCAGGGAACACCGGGGAGCTGTTTTTT.

The gene calls are TRBV7-6 and TRBJ1-1; D not certain. CDR3 length: 14 residues. Germline values: CDR1 SGHVS, CDR2 FNYEAQ. V was shortened by 0 bases and J by 4 bases, with 9 bases between the two germline ends. CDR3 in DNA: TGTGCCAGCAGCTTAGCAGGGAGAAGCACTGAAGCTTTCTTT. As protein: CASSLAGRSTEAFF.

This chain links TRBV2 with TRBJ2-3; 7 bases match TRBD2. The V and J ends lost 3 bases and 5 bases, in that order; junction bases with no gene match: 11. Per the germline V gene, CDR1 is SNHLY and CDR2 is FYNNEI. CDR3 size: 16 residues. The DNA of the CDR3 is TGTGCCAGCAGTGACTACTCCCGGCGGGGGAGAGATACGCAGTATTTT. Protein: CASSDYSRRGRDTQYF.

The rearrangement joins TRBV9 to TRBJ2-1; TRBD2 matches at 10 bases. The V gene end was trimmed by 4 bases and the J gene end by 6 bases; junction bases not matched to a gene: 10. This CDR3 region has 16 residues. Germline-derived CDR1 and CDR2 are SGDLS and YYNGEE. The DNA for the CDR3 is TGTGCCAGCAGCCCCCGGGTAGCGGGAGGTTCCAATGAGCAGTTCTTC. This codes for CASSPRVAGGSNEQFF.

The chain combines TRBV28 with TRBJ2-7, with 7 positions matching TRBD1. V shed 3 bases, J shed 2 bases, and the junction held 13 bases outside the gene matches. The CDR3 runs to 17 residues. The germline V gene has CDR1 MDHEN and CDR2 SYDVKM. This CDR3 reads CASSFGTDIVSPYEQYF. As DNA, the CDR3 is TGTGCCAGCAGTTTTGGGACAGATATTGTCTCCCCCTACGAGCAGTACTTC. The entire variable domain, with the rest obtained from reference TRBV28 and TRBJ2-7, is as follows: DVKVTQSSRYLVKRTGEKVFLECVQDMDHENMFWYRQDPGLGLRLIYFSYDVKMKEKGDIPEGYSVSREKKERFSLILESASTNQTSMYLCASSFGTDIVSPYEQYFGPGTRLTVT.

This chain connects TRBV6-6 to TRBJ2-7; 8 bases agree with TRBD1. Per the germline V gene, CDR1 is MNHNY and CDR2 is SVGAGI (reference sequence). The CDR3 extends over 13 amino acids. J lost 6 bases, V lost 6 bases, and 7 bases had no gene match. DNA for the CDR3: TGTGCCAGCAGGGACAGGGAGGTCGGCGAGCAGTACTTC. It specifies CASRDREVGEQYF.

The rearrangement links TRBV19 to TRBJ2-1; D is perhaps TRBD2 (5 bases). This CDR3 has 13 residues. In germline, CDR1 is LNHDA, CDR2 SQIVND (reference sequence). The V and J ends lost 3 bases and 7 bases respectively, with 10 bases between them. This CDR3 reads CASSMVRANEQFF. Written as DNA, the CDR3 is TGTGCCAGTAGTATGGTGAGGGCAAATGAGCAGTTCTTC. Variable domain in full (rest from reference TRBV19 and TRBJ2-1): DGGITQSPKYLFRKEGQNVTLSCEQNLNHDAMYWYRQDPGQGLRLIYYSQIVNDFQKGDIAEGYSVSREKKESFPLTVTSAQKNPTAFYLCASSMVRANEQFFGPGTRLTVL.

The chain couples TRBV28 to TRBJ1-4, with 7 nucleotides matching TRBD1. The V segment lost 8 bases and the J segment 6 bases; nucleotides outside the gene matches: 9. The CDR3 extends over 14 amino acids. The V gene's germline CDR1 is MDHEN and CDR2 SYDVKM. CDR3 nucleotides: TGTGCCAGCTCGTCCTCAGGGGGTCATGAAAAACTGTTTTTT. This sequence encodes CASSSSGGHEKLFF. Supplemented by reference TRBV28 and TRBJ1-4, the full variable domain reads DVKVTQSSRYLVKRTGEKVFLECVQDMDHENMFWYRQDPGLGLRLIYFSYDVKMKEKGDIPEGYSVSREKKERFSLILESASTNQTSMYLCASSSSGGHEKLFFGSGTQLSVL.

The gene calls are TRBV5-1 and TRBJ2-1, with D tentatively TRBD2 (5 bases). Germline CDR1 is SGHRS and CDR2 is YFSETQ. Deletions cut 2 bases from V and 2 bases from J, with 8 bases between. CDR3 length equals 14 residues. The chain's CDR3 is CASSFGETYNEQFF. The CDR3 DNA reads as TGCGCCAGCAGCTTCGGGGAAACCTACAATGAGCAGTTCTTC.

The chain has TRBV20-1 and TRBJ1-2; D is unclear. CDR1 is DFQATT and CDR2 is SNEGSKA in the germline V gene (reference sequence). The CDR3 spans 11 residues. Trimming took off 5 bases at V and 2 bases at J, with 6 bases between the two ends. The CDR3 nucleotides read TGCAGTGCTCCGGAGAACTATGGCTACACCTTC. As protein: CSAPENYGYTF.

The gene calls are TRBV5-6 and TRBJ2-7; 7 positions match TRBD1. CDR1 is SGHDT and CDR2 is YYEEEE in the germline V gene. This CDR3 is built from 14 residues. V gave up 0 bases and J gave up 8 bases; unmatched junction bases: 8. This CDR3 is CASSLEGAGWKQYF. CDR3 sequence (DNA): TGTGCCAGCAGCTTGGAGGGGGCAGGTTGGAAGCAGTACTTC.

CDR3 residues: CASSETGNNEQFF. Here the CDR3 DNA reads TGTGCCAGCAGCGAAACAGGGAACAATGAGCAGTTCTTC. The chain links TRBV11-3 to TRBJ2-1; TRBD1 might be the D (6 bases). The CDR3 sequence is 13 residues long. V was clipped by 5 bases and J by 5 bases, with 10 bases between them. Germline loops: CDR1 SGHNT, CDR2 YENEEA.

V is TRBV4-2 and J is TRBJ1-4, with D uncertain. The CDR3 has 16 residues. Looked up from germline, CDR1 is LGHNA and CDR2 is YNFKEQ. The V and J ends lost 0 bases and 0 bases respectively, with 8 bases between them. The CDR3 spells CASSQDPRPTNEKLFF. CDR3 DNA sequence: TGTGCCAGCAGCCAAGATCCCCGACCAACTAATGAAAAACTGTTTTTT.

This chain joins TRBV7-6 and TRBJ1-3; 7 bases match TRBD1. The CDR3 is made up of 15 amino acids. With V trimmed by 7 bases and J by 2 bases, 8 bases remained unmatched. In germline, CDR1 is SGHVS, CDR2 FNYEAQ. CDR3 in DNA: TGTGCCAGCACCCTAGCAGGGGGTACTGGAAACACCATATATTTT. Its protein product is CASTLAGGTGNTIYF.

This chain joins TRBV30 and TRBJ2-7, with D maybe TRBD1 (5 bases). V gave up 1 base and J gave up 2 bases, with 9 bases separating them. The CDR3 length is 13 residues. In germline, CDR1 is GTSNPN, CDR2 SVGIG (reference sequence). The CDR3: CAWSEGSAYEQYF. The CDR3 DNA follows: TGTGCCTGGAGTGAGGGGTCCGCCTACGAGCAGTACTTC.

The V and J genes are TRBV7-2 and TRBJ1-1; tentatively, D is TRBD1 (5 bases). Trimming shortened V by 2 bases and J by 1 base, and 5 bases separated the two germline ends. The CDR3 is 13 residues long. The germline V gene has CDR1 SGHTA and CDR2 FQGNSA. The CDR3 DNA follows: TGTGCCAGCAGCTTACAGGGGAACACTGAAGCTTTCTTT. Translation: CASSLQGNTEAFF.

The chain's CDR3 is CASSDSAGGETQYF. The CDR3 nucleotides are TGTGCCAGCAGCGACTCAGCGGGAGGGGAGACCCAGTACTTC. The chain couples TRBV9 to TRBJ2-5, with TRBD2 identical over 10 bases. Germline CDR1 SGDLS, CDR2 YYNGEE. Trimming took 3 bases from V and 5 from J; bases not matched to a gene: 4. The CDR3 runs to 14 residues. Filled out from reference TRBV9 and TRBJ2-5, the complete variable domain reads DSGVTQTPKHLITATGQRVTLRCSPRSGDLSVYWYQQSLDQGLQFLIQYYNGEERAKGNILERFSAQQFPDLHSELNLSSLELGDSALYFCASSDSAGGETQYFGPGTRLLVL.

The sample holds a few counts of this clone. The chain is built from TRBV4-2 and TRBJ2-1, with 7 bases identical to TRBD2. Germline values: CDR1 LGHNA, CDR2 YNFKEQ. The CDR3 has 17 amino acids. The V segment lost 1 base and the J segment 8 bases; nucleotides outside the gene matches: 14. CDR3 amino acids: CASSQAFSGTTSHEQFF. CDR3 nucleotide sequence: TGTGCCAGCAGCCAAGCTTTCTCCGGGACTACTAGCCATGAGCAGTTCTTC.

The chain recombines TRBV20-1 with TRBJ1-1, with D possibly TRBD1 on 6 matching bases. The germline CDR1 and CDR2 sequences are DFQATT and SNEGSKA (reference sequence). The CDR3 spans 11 residues. V lost 7 bases, J lost 5 bases, and 11 bases lay in between. The chain's CDR3 is CSVNRATEAFF. CDR3 DNA: TGCAGTGTGAACAGGGCGACTGAAGCTTTCTTT.

The J gene is TRBJ2-6, the V gene TRBV5-1, with D possibly matching TRBD2 (5 bases). Germline CDR1 reads SGHRS; CDR2 reads YFSETQ. The length of the CDR3 is 20 residues. Trimming removed 0 bases from V and 0 bases from J, with 19 bases in between. CDR3 sequence: CASSLVPPASGSSGANVLTF. CDR3 bases: TGCGCCAGCAGCTTGGTACCCCCTGCCAGCGGATCCTCTGGGGCCAACGTCCTGACTTTC.

The chain recombines TRBV18 with TRBJ2-6; D gene ambiguous. CDR1 KGHSH and CDR2 LQKENI come from the germline V gene. CDR3 length: 16 amino acids. V was cut by 4 bases and J by 0 bases, with 10 bases left in between. CDR3 nucleotide sequence: TGTGCCAGCTCACAAGCCTCTTTCTCTGGGGCCAACGTCCTGACTTTC. This codes for CASSQASFSGANVLTF.